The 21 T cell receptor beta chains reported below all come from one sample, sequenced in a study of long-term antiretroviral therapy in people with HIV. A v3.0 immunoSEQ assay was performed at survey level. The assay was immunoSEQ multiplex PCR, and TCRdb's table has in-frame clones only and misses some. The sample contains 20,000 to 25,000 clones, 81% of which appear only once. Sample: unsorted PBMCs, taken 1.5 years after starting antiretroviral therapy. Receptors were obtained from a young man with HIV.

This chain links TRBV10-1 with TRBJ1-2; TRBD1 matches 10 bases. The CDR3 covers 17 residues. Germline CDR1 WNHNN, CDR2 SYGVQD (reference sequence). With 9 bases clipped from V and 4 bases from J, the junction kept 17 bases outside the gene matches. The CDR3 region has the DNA TGCGCCAGTGCCTCGCCGGGACAGGGGAAAGGGACCTATGGCTACACCTTC. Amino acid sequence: CASASPGQGKGTYGYTF.

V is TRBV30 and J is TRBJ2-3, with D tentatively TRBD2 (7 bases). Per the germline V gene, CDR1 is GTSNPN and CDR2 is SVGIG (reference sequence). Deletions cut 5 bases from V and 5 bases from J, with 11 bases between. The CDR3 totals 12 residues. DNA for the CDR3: TGTGCCTGGTCGGGGGGCCGAGATACGCAGTATTTT. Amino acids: CAWSGGRDTQYF. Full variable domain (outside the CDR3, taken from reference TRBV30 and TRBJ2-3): SQTIHQWPATLVQPVGSPLSLECTVEGTSNPNLYWYRQAAGRGLQLLFYSVGIGQISSEVPQNLSASRPQDRQFILSSKKLLLSDSGFYLCAWSGGRDTQYFGPGTRLTVL.

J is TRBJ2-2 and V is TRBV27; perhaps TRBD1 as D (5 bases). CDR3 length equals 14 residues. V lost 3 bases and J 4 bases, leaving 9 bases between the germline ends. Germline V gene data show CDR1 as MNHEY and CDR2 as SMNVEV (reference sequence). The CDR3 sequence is CASSFDSPTGELFF. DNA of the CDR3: TGTGCCAGCAGTTTTGACAGCCCCACCGGGGAGCTGTTTTTT.

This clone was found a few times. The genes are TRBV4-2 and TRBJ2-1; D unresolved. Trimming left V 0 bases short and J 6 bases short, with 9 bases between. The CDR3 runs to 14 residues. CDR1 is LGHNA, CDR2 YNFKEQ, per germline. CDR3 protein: CASSQETELNEQFF. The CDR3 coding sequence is TGTGCCAGCAGCCAAGAGACTGAGCTCAATGAGCAGTTCTTC.

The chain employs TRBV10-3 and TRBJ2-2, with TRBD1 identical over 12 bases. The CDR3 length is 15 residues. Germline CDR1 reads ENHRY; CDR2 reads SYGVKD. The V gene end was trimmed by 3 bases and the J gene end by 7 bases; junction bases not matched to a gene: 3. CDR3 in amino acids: CAISDGTGGFGELFF. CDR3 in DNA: TGTGCCATCAGTGACGGGACAGGGGGCTTCGGGGAGCTGTTTTTT.

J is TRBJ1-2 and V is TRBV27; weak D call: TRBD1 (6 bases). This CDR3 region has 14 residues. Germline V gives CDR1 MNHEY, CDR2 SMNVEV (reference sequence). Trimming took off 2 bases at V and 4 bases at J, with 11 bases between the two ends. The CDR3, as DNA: TGTGCCAGCAGTTTAGGGGGGCATGGCTATGGCTACACCTTC. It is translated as CASSLGGHGYGYTF.

The CDR3 here is CASKVSKSTEAFF. In DNA form, the CDR3 reads TGTGCCAGCAAAGTTAGCAAGAGCACTGAAGCTTTCTTT. V usage is TRBV6-5 and J usage is TRBJ1-1; no definite D call. Germline V gene data show CDR1 as MNHEY and CDR2 as SVGAGI. V was pared by 7 bases and J by 4 bases, with 13 bases between. The CDR3 totals 13 residues.

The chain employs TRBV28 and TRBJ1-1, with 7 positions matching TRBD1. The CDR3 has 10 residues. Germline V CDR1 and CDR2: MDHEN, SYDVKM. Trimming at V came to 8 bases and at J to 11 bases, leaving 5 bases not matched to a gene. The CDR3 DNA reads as TGTGCCAGCCATCAGGGGGTGGCTTTCTTT. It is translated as CASHQGVAFF.

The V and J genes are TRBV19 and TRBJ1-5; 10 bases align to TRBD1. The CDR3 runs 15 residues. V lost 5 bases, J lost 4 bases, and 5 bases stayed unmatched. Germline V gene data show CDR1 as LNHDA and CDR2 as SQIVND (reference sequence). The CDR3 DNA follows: TGTGCCAGTAGTCCCCGGGACAGGGGAAATCAGCCCCAGCATTTT. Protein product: CASSPRDRGNQPQHF.

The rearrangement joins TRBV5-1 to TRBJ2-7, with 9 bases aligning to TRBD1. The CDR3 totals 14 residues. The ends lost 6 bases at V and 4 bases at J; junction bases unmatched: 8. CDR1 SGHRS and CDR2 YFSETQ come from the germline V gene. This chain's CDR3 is CASTTGTGKYEQYF. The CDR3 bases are TGCGCCAGCACCACCGGGACAGGGAAATACGAGCAGTACTTC.

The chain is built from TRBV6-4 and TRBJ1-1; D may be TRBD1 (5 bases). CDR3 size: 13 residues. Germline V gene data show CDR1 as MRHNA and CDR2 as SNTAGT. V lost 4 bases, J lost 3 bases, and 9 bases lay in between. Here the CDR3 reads CASSVEGHTEAFF. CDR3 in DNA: TGTGCCAGCAGTGTTGAGGGGCACACTGAAGCTTTCTTT.

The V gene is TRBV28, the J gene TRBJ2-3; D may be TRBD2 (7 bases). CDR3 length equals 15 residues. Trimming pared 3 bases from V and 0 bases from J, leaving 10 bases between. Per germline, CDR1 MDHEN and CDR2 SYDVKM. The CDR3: CASSLGGLSTDTQYF. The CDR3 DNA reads TGTGCCAGCAGTTTGGGGGGGCTGAGCACAGATACGCAGTATTTT.

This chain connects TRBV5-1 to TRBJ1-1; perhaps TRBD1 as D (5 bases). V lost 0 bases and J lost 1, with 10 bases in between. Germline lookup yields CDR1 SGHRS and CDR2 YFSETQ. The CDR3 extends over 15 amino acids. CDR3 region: CASSLERQKNTEAFF. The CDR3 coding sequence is TGCGCCAGCAGCTTGGAAAGACAGAAGAACACTGAAGCTTTCTTT.

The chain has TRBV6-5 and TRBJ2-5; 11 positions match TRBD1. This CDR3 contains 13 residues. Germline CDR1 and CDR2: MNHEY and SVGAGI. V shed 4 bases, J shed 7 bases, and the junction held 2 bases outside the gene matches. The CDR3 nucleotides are TGTGCCAGCAGTTCGGGACAGGGGGTGACCCAGTACTTC. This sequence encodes CASSSGQGVTQYF.

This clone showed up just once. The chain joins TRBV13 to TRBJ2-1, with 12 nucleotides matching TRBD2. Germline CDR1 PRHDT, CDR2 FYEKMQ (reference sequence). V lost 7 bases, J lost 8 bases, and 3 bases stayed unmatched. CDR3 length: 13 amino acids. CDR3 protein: CASTLAGGDEQFF. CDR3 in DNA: TGTGCCAGCACCCTAGCGGGAGGGGATGAGCAGTTCTTC.

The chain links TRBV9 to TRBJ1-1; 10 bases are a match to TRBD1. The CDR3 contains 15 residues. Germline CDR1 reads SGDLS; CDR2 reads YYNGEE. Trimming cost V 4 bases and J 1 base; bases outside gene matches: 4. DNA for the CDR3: TGTGCCAGCAGCTCCCGGGACAGGGGGAACACTGAAGCTTTCTTT. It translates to CASSSRDRGNTEAFF.

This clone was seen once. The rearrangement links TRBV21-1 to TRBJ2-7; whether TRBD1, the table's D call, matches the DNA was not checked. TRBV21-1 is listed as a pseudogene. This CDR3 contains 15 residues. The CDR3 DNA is TGTGCCAGCAGCAAAAAAGGACAGGGGTCCTACGAGCAGTACTTC. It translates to CASSKKGQGSYEQYF.

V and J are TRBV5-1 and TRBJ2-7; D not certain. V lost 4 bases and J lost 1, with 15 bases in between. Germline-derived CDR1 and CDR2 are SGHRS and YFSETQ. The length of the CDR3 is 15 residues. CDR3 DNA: TGCGCCAGCAGCCCCTCGGAAGGACGGTCCTACGAGCAGTACTTC. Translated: CASSPSEGRSYEQYF.

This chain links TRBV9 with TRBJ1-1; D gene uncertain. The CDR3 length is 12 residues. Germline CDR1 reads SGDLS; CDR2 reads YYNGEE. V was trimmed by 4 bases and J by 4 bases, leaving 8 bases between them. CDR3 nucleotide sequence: TGTGCCAGCAGCCTAGACGGCACTGAAGCTTTCTTT. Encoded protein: CASSLDGTEAFF.

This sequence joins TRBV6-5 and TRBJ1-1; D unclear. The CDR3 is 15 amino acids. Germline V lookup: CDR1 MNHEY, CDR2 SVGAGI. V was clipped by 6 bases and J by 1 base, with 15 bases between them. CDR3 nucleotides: TGTGCCAGCAGCCTCCGGCCAGTGCCGAACACTGAAGCTTTCTTT. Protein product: CASSLRPVPNTEAFF.

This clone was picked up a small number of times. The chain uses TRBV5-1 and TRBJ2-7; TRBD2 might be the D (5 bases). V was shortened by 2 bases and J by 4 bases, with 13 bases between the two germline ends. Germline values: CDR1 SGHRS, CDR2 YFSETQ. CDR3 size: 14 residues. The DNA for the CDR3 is TGCGCCAGCAGCTTCCGGGATCCGGAGTACGAGCAGTACTTC. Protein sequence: CASSFRDPEYEQYF. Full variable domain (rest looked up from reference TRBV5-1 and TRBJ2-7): KAGVTQTPRYLIKTRGQQVTLSCSPISGHRSVSWYQQTPGQGLQFLFEYFSETQRNKGNFPGRFSGRQFSNSRSEMNVSTLELGDSALYLCASSFRDPEYEQYFGPGTRLTVT.